This T cell receptor beta chain originates from a study of control samples from healthy donors and cancer patients. This table comes from immunoSEQ multiplex PCR, and its TCRdb copy is limited to in-frame clones, with some not included. The table has approximately 100,000 clones, more than 75% seen once. Trimming removed 6 bases from V and 2 bases from J; junction bases left unmatched: 6. Germline-derived CDR1 and CDR2 are GTSNPN and SVGIG (reference sequence). The CDR3 has 14 amino acids. This clone was seen a few times. The sample comprised blood. This sequence was found in a young man in good health. The chain is built from TRBV30 and TRBJ2-3, with 9 bases fitting TRBD1. Here the CDR3 DNA reads TGTGCCTGCGCACAGGGGGCGTACACAGATACGCAGTATTTT. Amino acids: CACAQGAYTDTQYF.